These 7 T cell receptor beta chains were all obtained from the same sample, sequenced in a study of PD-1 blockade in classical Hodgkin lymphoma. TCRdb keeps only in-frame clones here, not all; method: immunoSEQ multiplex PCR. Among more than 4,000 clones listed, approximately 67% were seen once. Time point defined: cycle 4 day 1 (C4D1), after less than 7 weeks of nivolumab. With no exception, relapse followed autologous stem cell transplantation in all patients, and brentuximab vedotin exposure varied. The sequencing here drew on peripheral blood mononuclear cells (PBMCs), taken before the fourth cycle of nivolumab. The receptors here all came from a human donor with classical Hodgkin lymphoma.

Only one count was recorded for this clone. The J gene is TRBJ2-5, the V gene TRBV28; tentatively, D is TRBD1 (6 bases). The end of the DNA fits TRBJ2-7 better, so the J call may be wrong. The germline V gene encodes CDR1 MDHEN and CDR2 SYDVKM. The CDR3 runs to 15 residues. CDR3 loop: CASSRPGHTSYEQYF. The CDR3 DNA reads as TGTGCCAGCAGCCGGCCGGGACACACCTCCTACGAGCAGTACTTC.

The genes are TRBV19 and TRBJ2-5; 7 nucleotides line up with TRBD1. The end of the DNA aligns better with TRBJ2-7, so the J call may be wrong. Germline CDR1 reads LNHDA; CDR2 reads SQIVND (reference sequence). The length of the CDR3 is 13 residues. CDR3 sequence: CASSKTRGNEQYF. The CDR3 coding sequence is TGTGCCAGTAGTAAAACCAGGGGGAACGAGCAGTACTTC.

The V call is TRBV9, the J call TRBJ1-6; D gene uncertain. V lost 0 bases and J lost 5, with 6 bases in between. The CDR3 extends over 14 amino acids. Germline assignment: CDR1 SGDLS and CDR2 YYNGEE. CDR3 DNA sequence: TGTGCCAGCAGCGTAGGGCCCGATAATTCACCCCTCCACTTT. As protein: CASSVGPDNSPLHF.

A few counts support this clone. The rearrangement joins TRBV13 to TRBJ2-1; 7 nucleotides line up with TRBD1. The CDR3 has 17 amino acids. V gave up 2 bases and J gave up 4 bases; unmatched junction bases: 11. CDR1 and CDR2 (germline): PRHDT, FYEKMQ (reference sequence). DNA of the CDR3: TGTGCCAGCAGCTTACTTTCACCGGACAGGCCTTACAATGAGCAGTTCTTC. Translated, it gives CASSLLSPDRPYNEQFF.

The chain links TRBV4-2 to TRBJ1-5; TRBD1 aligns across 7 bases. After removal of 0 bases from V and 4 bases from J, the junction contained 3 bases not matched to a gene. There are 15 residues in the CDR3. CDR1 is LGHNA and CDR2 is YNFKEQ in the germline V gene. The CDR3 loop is CASSQEDRYNQPQHF. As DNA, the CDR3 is TGTGCCAGCAGCCAAGAGGACAGGTATAATCAGCCCCAGCATTTT.

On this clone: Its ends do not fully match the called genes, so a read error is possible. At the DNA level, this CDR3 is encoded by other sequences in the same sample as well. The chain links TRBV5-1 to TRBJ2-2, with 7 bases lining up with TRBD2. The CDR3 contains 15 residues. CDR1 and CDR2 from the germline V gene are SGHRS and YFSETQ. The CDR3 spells CASRLAGGNTGELFF. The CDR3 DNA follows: TGCGCCAGCCGCTTAGCGGGCGGGAACACCGGGGAGCTGTTTTTT.

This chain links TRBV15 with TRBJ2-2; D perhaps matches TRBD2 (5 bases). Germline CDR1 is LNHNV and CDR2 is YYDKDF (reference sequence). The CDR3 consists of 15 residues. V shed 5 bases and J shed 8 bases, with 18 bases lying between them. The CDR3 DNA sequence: TGTGCCACCAGCTTCCACTTCGGGGTTAAGGGGGAGCTGTTTTTT. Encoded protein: CATSFHFGVKGELFF.